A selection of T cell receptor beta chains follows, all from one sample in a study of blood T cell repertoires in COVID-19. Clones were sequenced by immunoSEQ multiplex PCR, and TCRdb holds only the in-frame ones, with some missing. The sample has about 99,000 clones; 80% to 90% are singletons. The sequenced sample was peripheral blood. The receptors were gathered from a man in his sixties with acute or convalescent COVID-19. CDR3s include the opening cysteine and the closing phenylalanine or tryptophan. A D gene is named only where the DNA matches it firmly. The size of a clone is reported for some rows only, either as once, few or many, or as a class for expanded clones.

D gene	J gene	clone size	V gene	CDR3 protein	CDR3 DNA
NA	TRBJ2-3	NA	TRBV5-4	CASSLRQSPTDTQYF	TGTGCCAGCAGCTTGCGACAGTCCCCCACAGATACGCAGTATTTT
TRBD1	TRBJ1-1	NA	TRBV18	CASSPATGGFTEAFF	TGTGCCAGCTCACCGGCGACAGGGGGCTTCACTGAAGCTTTCTTT
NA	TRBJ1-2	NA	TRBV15	CATSRGGTSNYGYTF	TGTGCCACCAGCAGAGGTGGGACATCTAACTATGGCTACACCTTC
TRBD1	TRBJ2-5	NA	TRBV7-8	CASSFPDRAQVQYF	TGTGCCAGCAGCTTTCCCGACAGGGCCCAGGTCCAGTACTTC
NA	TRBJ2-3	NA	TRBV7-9	CASSVRETDTQYF	TGTGCCAGCAGCGTTAGAGAAACAGATACGCAGTATTTT
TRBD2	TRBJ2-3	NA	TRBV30	CAWSVLAATSTDTQYF	TGTGCCTGGAGTGTTCTAGCGGCTACTAGCACAGATACGCAGTATTTT
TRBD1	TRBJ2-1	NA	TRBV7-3	CASSRDRGEQFF	TGTGCCAGCAGTCGGGACAGGGGGGAGCAGTTCTTC
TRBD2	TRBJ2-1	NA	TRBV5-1	CASTQTSGRASGNEQFF	TGCGCCAGCACCCAAACTAGCGGGAGGGCCTCTGGGAATGAGCAGTTCTTC
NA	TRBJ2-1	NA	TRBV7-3	CASSLTRDNEQFF	TGTGCCAGCAGCTTAACGAGGGACAATGAGCAGTTCTTC
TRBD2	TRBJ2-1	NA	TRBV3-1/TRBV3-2	CASSRVTSGDYNEQFF	TGTGCCAGCAGCCGGGTGACTAGCGGGGACTACAATGAGCAGTTCTTC
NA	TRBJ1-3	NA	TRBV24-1	CATSDPGPGNTIYF	TGTGCCACCAGTGACCCAGGCCCTGGAAACACCATATATTTT
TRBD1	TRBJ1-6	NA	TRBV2	CASRGTGGNSPLHF	TGTGCCAGCAGGGGGACAGGGGGTAATTCACCCCTCCACTTT
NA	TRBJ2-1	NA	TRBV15	CATSREGRGQFF	TGTGCCACCAGCAGAGAGGGGCGAGGGCAGTTCTTC
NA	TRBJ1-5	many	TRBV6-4	CASRGARGVQPQHF	TGTGCCAGCAGGGGGGCCAGAGGCGTTCAGCCCCAGCATTTT
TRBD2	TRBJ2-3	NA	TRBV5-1	CASSLGGGGPDTQYF	TGCGCCAGCAGCTTGGGCGGGGGAGGCCCAGATACGCAGTATTTT
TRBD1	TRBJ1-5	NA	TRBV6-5	CASRPWTGGNQPQHF	TGTGCCAGCAGACCCTGGACAGGGGGTAATCAGCCCCAGCATTTT
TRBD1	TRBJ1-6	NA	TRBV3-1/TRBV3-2	CASSQRTGGSYNSPLHF	TGTGCCAGCAGCCAGCGGACAGGGGGCTCCTATAATTCACCCCTCCACTTT
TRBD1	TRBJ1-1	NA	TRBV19	CASSIYRGSAEAFF	TGTGCCAGTAGTATCTACAGGGGGTCGGCTGAAGCTTTCTTT
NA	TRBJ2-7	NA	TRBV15	CATSRQTSNNEQYF	TGTGCCACCAGCAGGCAGACTAGTAACAACGAGCAGTACTTC
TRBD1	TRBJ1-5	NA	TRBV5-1	CASSLGDRGGNQPQHF	TGCGCCAGCAGCCTTGGTGACAGGGGCGGCAATCAGCCCCAGCATTTT
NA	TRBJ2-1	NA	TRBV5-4	CASSLELGEQFF	TGTGCCAGCAGCTTGGAGCTCGGTGAGCAGTTCTTC
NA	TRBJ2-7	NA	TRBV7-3	CASSLRAGGTYEQYF	TGTGCCAGCAGCTTAAGGGCAGGTGGAACCTACGAGCAGTACTTC
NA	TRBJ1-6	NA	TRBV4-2	CASSQDSTYNSPLHF	TGTGCCAGCAGCCAAGATAGCACCTATAATTCACCCCTCCACTTT
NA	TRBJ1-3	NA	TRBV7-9	CASSRDSERGNTIYF	TGTGCCAGCAGCCGCGACAGCGAGCGTGGAAACACCATATATTTT
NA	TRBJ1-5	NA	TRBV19	CASSYTGVWSNQPQHF	TGTGCCAGTAGTTATACAGGTGTATGGAGCAATCAGCCCCAGCATTTT
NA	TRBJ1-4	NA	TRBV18	CASSPRQADEKLFF	TGTGCCAGCTCACCACGTCAGGCCGATGAAAAACTGTTTTTT
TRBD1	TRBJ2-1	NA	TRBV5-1	CASSSGTGGAMQFF	TGCGCCAGCAGCTCCGGGACAGGGGGCGCGATGCAGTTCTTC
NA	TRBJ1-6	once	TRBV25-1	CASSENELYNSPLHF	TGTGCCAGCAGTGAAAACGAACTGTATAATTCACCCCTCCACTTT
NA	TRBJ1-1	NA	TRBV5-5	CASSPRDTREAFF	TGTGCCAGCAGCCCCCGGGACACCCGTGAAGCTTTCTTT
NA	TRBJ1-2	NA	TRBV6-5	CASSYGSGQRYTF	TGTGCCAGCAGTTACGGTTCAGGACAACGCTACACCTTC
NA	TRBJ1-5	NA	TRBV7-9	CASSLKGDQPQHF	TGTGCCAGCAGCTTAAAAGGGGATCAGCCCCAGCATTTT
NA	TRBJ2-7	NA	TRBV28	CASTFASSSGNYEQYF	TGTGCCAGCACTTTCGCGTCTAGCAGCGGTAACTACGAGCAGTACTTC
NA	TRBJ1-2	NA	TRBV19	CASSVTPGTNYGYTF	TGTGCCAGTAGCGTCACCCCGGGAACGAACTATGGCTACACCTTC
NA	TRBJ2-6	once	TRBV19	CASTQSGANVLTF	TGTGCCAGTACCCAGTCTGGGGCCAACGTCCTGACTTTC
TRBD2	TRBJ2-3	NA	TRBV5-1	CASSLAVLAASTDTQYF	TGCGCCAGCAGCTTGGCTGTCCTAGCGGCTAGCACAGATACGCAGTATTTT
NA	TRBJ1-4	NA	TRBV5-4	CASSSPGQANEKLFF	TGTGCCAGCAGCTCTCCGGGACAAGCTAATGAAAAACTGTTTTTT
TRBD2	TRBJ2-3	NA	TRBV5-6	CASSTGLAGITDTQYF	TGTGCCAGCAGCACCGGACTAGCGGGGATAACAGATACGCAGTATTTT
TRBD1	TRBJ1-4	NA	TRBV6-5	CASSYSGQYEKLFF	TGTGCCAGCAGTTACTCGGGACAGTATGAAAAACTGTTTTTT